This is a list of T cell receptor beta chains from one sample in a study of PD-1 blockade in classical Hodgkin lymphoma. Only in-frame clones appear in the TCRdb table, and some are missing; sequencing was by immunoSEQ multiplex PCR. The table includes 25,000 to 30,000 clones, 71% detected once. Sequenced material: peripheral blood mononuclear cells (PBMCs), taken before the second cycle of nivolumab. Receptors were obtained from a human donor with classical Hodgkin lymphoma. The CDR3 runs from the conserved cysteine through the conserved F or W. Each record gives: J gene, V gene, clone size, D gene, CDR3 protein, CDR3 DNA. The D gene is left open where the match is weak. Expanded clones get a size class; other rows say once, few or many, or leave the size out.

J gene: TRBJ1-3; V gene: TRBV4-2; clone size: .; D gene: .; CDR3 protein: CASSQVPDTRNTIYF; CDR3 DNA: TGTGCCAGCAGCCAAGTTCCAGACACCCGGAACACCATATATTTT
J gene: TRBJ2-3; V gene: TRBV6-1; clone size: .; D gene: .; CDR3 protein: CASRGAYTDTQYF; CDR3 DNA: TGTGCTAGCCGGGGGGCGTACACAGATACGCAGTATTTT
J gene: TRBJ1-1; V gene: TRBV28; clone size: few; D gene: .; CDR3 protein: CASRQGFTEAFF; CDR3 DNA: TGTGCCAGCAGACAGGGTTTCACTGAAGCTTTCTTT
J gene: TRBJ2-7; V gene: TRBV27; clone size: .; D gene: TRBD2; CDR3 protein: CASSVPGGYEQYF; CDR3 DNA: TGTGCCAGCAGCGTACCGGGAGGCTACGAGCAGTACTTC
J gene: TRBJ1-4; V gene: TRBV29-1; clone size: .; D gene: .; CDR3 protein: CSVEVIRGEKLFF; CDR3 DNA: TGCAGCGTTGAAGTAATCAGGGGTGAAAAACTGTTTTTT
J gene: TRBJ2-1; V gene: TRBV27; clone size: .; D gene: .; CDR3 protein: CASSPWTLNEQFF; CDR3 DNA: TGTGCCAGCAGTCCTTGGACCCTCAATGAGCAGTTCTTC
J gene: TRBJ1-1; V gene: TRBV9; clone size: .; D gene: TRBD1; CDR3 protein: CASSGLGAMDRKAFF; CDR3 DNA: TGTGCCAGCAGCGGGCTGGGTGCAATGGACAGGAAAGCTTTCTTT
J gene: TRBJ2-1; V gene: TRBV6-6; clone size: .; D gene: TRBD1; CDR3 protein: CASRPTGNPYNEQFF; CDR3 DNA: TGTGCCAGCAGACCGACAGGGAACCCTTACAATGAGCAGTTCTTC
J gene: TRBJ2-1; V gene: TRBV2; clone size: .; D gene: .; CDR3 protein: CASSSGKYNEQFF; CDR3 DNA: TGTGCCAGCTCCTCAGGGAAGTACAATGAGCAGTTCTTC
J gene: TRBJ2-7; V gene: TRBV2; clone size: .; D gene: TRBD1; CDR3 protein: CASRRSGTGTYEQYF; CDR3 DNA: TGTGCCAGCAGGAGATCCGGGACAGGGACTTACGAGCAGTACTTC
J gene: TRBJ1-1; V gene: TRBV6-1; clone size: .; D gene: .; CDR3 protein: CASAVVGTEAFF; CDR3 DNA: TGTGCCAGCGCCGTGGTGGGCACTGAAGCTTTCTTT
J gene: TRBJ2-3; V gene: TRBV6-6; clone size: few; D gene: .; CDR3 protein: CASSYGGLPTDTQYF; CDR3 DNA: TGTGCCAGCAGTTACGGAGGGCTTCCCACAGATACGCAGTATTTT
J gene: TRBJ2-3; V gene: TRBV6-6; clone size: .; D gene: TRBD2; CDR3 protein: CASSYVAGGPWDTQYF; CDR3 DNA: TGTGCCAGCAGTTACGTAGCGGGGGGGCCGTGGGATACGCAGTATTTT
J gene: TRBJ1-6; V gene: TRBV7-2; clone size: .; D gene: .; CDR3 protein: CASSLGGYLPLHF; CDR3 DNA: TGTGCCAGCAGCTTAGGGGGATACCTCCCCCTCCACTTT
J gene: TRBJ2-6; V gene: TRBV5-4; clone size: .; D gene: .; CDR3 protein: CASSLGRSGANVLTF; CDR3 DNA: TGTGCCAGCAGCTTGGGACGCTCTGGGGCCAACGTCCTGACTTTC
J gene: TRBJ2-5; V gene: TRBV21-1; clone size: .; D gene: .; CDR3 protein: CASSKAGFGRHRGETQYF; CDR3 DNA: TGTGCCAGCAGCAAAGCTGGTTTCGGGAGACACAGGGGGGAGACCCAGTACTTC
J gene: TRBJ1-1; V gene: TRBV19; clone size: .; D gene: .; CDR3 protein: CASKEGRTEAFF; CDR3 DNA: TGTGCCAGTAAGGAGGGGAGGACTGAAGCTTTCTTT
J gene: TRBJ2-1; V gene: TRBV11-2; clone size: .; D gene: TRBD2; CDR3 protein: CASTPTSGNEQFF; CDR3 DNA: TGTGCCAGCACCCCGACTAGCGGTAATGAGCAGTTCTTC
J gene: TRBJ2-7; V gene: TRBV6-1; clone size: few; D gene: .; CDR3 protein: CASTRGTALYEQYF; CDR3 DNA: TGTGCCAGCACCAGGGGTACGGCCCTCTACGAGCAGTACTTC
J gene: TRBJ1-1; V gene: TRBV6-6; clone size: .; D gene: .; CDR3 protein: CASSYSGKMNTEAFF; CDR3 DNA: TGTGCCAGCAGTTACTCTGGGAAGATGAACACTGAAGCTTTCTTT
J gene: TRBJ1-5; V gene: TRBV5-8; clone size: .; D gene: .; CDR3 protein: CASSFREAGNQPQHF; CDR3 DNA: TGTGCCAGCAGCTTTCGAGAGGCAGGCAATCAGCCCCAGCATTTT
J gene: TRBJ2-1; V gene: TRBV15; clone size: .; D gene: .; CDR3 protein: CATSRGYYNEQFF; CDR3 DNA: TGTGCCACCTCAAGGGGGTACTACAATGAGCAGTTCTTC
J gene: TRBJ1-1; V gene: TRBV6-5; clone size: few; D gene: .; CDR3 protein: CASSYSFGMNTEAFF; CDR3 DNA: TGTGCCAGCAGTTACTCGTTTGGAATGAACACTGAAGCTTTCTTT
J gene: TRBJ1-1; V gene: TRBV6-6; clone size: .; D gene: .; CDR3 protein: CASSYADRTNTEAFF; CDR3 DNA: TGTGCCAGCAGTTACGCAGACAGGACGAACACTGAAGCTTTCTTT
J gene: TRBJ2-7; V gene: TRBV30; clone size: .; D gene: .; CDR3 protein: CAWSYAGFEQYF; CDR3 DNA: TGTGCCTGGAGTTATGCGGGGTTTGAGCAGTACTTC
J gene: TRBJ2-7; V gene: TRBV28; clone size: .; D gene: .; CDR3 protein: CASRPRDNSYEQYF; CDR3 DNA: TGTGCCAGCAGACCCCGGGACAATTCCTACGAGCAGTACTTC
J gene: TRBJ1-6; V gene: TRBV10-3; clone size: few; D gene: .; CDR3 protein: CAIREGNSPLHF; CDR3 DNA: TGTGCCATCAGGGAAGGGAATTCACCCCTCCACTTT
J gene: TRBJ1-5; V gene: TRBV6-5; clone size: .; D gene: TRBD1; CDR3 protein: CASSTTGAPNQPQHF; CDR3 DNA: TGTGCCAGCAGTACGACAGGGGCCCCCAATCAGCCCCAGCATTTT
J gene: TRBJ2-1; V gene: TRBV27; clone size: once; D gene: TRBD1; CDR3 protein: CAGGQGNEQFF; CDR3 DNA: TGTGCCGGGGGACAGGGTAATGAGCAGTTCTTC
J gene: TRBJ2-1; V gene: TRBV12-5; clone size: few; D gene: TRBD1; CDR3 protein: CASGPPGQGGNEQFF; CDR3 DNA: TGTGCTAGTGGTCCCCCGGGACAGGGGGGCAATGAGCAGTTCTTC
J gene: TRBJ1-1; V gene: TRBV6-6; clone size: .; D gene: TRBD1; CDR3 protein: CASSYGTDEAFF; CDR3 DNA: TGTGCCAGCAGTTACGGGACAGACGAAGCTTTCTTT
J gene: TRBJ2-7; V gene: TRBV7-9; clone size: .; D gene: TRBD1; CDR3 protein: CASSLVGTGYYEQYF; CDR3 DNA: TGTGCCAGCAGCTTAGTCGGGACAGGGTACTACGAGCAGTACTTC
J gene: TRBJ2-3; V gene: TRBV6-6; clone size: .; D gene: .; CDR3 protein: CASSTYDTQYF; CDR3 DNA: TGTGCCAGCTCCACATACGATACGCAGTATTTT
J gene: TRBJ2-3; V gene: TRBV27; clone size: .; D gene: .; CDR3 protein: CASSPTDKADTQYF; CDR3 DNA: TGTGCCAGCAGTCCGACAGATAAGGCAGATACGCAGTATTTT
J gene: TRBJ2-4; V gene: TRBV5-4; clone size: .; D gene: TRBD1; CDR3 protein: CASSYGQGMGDIQYF; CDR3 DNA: TGTGCCAGCAGCTATGGACAGGGGATGGGGGACATTCAGTACTTC
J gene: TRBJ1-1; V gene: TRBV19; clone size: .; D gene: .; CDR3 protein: CASSMVRGSGNTEAFF; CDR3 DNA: TGTGCCAGTAGTATGGTGCGGGGGTCGGGGAACACTGAAGCTTTCTTT
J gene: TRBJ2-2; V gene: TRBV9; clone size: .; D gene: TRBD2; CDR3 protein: CASSPRGGGGASGELFF; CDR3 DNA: TGTGCCAGTAGCCCCCGAGGTGGCGGGGGGGCTTCCGGGGAGCTGTTTTTT
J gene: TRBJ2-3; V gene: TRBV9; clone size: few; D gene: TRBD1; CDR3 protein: CASTPGQGEGTDTQYF; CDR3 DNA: TGTGCCAGCACTCCCGGTCAGGGGGAAGGTACAGATACGCAGTATTTT
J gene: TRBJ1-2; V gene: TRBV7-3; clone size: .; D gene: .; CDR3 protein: CASSLNPSGGGYTF; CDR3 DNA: TGTGCCAGCAGCTTAAATCCCTCCGGGGGAGGCTACACCTTC
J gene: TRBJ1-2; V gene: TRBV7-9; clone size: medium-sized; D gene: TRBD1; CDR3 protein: CASSRDRTLGYTF; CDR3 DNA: TGTGCCAGCAGCCGGGACAGGACCCTTGGCTACACCTTC
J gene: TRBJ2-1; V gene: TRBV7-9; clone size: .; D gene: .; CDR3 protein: CASSLTAEPYNEQFF; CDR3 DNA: TGTGCCAGCAGCTTAACAGCGGAGCCCTACAATGAGCAGTTCTTC
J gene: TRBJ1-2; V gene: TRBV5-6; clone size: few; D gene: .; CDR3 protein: CASSFEPQGNYGYTF; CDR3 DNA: TGTGCCAGCAGCTTCGAACCACAGGGAAACTATGGCTACACCTTC
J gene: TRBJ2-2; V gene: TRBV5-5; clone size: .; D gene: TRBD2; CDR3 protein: CASSLGLAGGTGELFF; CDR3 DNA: TGTGCCAGCAGCTTGGGACTAGCGGGGGGTACCGGGGAGCTGTTTTTT
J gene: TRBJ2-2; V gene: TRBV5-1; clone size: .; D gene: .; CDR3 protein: CASSEDTGELFF; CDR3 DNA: TGCGCCAGCAGCGAAGACACCGGGGAGCTGTTTTTT
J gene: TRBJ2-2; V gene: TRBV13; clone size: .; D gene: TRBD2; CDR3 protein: CASSLSSGGHTGELFF; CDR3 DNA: TGTGCCAGCAGCTTATCTAGCGGGGGCCACACCGGGGAGCTGTTTTTT
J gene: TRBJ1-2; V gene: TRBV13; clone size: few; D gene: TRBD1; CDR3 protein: CASSGTGTGLANYGYTF; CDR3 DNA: TGTGCCAGCAGCGGTACCGGGACAGGCCTCGCTAACTATGGCTACACCTTC
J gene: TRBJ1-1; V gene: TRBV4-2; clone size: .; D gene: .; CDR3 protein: CASSQELGAKAEAFF; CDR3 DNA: TGTGCCAGCAGCCAAGAACTAGGGGCGAAAGCTGAAGCTTTCTTT
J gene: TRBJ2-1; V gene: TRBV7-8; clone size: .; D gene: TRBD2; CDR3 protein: CASSLGTSGEKNNEQFF; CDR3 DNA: TGTGCCAGCAGCCTAGGGACTAGCGGGGAGAAGAATAATGAGCAGTTCTTC
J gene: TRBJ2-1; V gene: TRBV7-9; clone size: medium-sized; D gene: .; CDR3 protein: CASSLIPVEQFF; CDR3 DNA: TGTGCCAGCAGCTTAATACCAGTTGAGCAGTTCTTC
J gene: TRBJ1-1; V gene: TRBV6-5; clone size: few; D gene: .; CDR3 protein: CASRGVLGGEAFF; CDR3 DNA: TGTGCCAGCAGGGGGGTCCTGGGAGGTGAAGCTTTCTTT
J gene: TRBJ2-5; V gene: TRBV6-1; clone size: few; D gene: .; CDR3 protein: CASSEVQETQYF; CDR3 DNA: TGTGCCAGCAGTGAAGTTCAGGAGACCCAGTACTTC
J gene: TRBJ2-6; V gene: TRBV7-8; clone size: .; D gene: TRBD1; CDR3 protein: CASSSPATGAPFRGANVLTF; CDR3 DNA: TGTGCCAGCAGCTCCCCCGCGACAGGGGCTCCTTTTCGGGGGGCCAACGTCCTGACTTTC
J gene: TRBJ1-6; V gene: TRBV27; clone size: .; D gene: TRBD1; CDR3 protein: CASSADRGDSPLHF; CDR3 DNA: TGTGCCAGCAGTGCAGACAGGGGTGATTCACCCCTCCACTTT
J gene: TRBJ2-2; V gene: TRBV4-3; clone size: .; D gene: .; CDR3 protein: CASSLLGTDTGELFF; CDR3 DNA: TGCGCCAGCAGTCTACTCGGGACGGACACCGGGGAGCTGTTTTTT
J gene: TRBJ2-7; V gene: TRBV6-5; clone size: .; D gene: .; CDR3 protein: CATEDDRNFHEQYF; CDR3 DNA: TGTGCCACCGAAGATGACAGGAACTTCCACGAGCAGTACTTC
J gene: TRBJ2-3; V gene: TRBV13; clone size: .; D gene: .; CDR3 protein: CASSLMGTDTQYF; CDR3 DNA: TGTGCCAGCAGCTTAATGGGGACGGATACGCAGTATTTT
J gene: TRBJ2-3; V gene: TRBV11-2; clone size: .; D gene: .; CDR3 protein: CASSLFTDTQYF; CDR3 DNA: TGTGCCAGCAGCCTATTTACAGATACGCAGTATTTT
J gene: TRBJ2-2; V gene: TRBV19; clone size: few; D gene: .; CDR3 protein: CASSMKGIGELFF; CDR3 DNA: TGTGCCAGTAGTATGAAGGGAATCGGGGAGCTGTTTTTT
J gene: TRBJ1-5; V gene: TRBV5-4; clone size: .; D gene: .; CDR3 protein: CASSLRRRLNQPQHF; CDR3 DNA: TGTGCCAGCAGCTTGCGGCGGCGCCTCAATCAGCCCCAGCATTTT
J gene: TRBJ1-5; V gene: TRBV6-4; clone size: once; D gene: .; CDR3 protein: CASSQGVGQPQHF; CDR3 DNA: TGTGCCAGCAGTCAGGGAGTAGGACAGCCCCAGCATTTT